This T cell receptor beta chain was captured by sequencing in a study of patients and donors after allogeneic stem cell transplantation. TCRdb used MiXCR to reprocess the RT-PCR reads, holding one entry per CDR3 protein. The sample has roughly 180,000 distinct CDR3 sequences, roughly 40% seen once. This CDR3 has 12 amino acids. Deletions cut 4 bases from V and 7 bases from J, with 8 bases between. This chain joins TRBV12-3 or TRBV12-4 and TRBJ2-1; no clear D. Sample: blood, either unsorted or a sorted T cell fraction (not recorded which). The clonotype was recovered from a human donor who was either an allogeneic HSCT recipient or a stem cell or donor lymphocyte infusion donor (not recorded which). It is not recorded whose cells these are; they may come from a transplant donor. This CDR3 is CASSSGFNEQFF. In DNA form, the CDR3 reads TGTGCCAGCAGTTCCGGGTTTAATGAGCAGTTCTTC.